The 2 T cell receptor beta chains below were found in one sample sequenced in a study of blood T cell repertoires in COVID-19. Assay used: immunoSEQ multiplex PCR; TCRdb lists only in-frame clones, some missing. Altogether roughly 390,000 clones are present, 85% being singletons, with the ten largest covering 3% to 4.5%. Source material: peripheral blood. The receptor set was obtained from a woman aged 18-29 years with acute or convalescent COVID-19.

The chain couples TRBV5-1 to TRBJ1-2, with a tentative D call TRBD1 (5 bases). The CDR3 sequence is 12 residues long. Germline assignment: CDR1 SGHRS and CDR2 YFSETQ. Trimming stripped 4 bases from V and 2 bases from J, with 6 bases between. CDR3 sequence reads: CASSGQNYGYTF. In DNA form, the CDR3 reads TGCGCCAGCAGCGGACAAAACTATGGCTACACCTTC.

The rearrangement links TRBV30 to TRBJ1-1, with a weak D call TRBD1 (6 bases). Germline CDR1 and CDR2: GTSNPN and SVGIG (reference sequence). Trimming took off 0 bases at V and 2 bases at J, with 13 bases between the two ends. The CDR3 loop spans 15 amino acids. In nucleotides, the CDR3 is TGTGCCTGGAGTGTGGGGGGGGCCCCCAACACTGAAGCTTTCTTT. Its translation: CAWSVGGAPNTEAFF.